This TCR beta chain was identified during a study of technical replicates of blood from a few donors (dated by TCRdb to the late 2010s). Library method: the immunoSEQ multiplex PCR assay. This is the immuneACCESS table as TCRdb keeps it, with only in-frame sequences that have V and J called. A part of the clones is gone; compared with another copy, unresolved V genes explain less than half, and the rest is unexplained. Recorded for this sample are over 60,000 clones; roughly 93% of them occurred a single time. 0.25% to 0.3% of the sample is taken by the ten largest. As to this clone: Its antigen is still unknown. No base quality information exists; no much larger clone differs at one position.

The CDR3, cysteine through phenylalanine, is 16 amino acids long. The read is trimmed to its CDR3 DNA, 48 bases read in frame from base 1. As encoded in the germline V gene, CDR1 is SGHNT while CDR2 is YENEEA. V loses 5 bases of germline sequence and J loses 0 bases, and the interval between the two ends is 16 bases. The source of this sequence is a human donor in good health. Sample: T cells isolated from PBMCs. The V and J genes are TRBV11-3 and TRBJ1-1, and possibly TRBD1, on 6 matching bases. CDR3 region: CASSLGGSGLNTEAFF. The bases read TGTGCCAGCAGCCTTGGGGGCTCAGGTTTGAACACTGAAGCTTTCTTT.